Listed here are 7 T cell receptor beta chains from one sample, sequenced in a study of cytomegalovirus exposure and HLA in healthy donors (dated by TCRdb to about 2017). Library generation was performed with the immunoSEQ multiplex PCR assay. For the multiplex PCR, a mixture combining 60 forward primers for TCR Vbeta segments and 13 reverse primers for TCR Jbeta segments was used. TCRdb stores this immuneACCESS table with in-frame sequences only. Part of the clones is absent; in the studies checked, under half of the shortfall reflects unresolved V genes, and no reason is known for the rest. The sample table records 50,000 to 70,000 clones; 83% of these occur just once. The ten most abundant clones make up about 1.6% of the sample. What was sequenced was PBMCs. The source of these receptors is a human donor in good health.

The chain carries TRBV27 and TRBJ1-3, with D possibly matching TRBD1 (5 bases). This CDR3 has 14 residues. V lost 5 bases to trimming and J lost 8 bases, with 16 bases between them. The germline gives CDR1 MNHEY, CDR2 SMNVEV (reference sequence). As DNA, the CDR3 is TGTGCCAGCAGTCCGCGGGGACCTGGGCACACCATATATTTT. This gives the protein CASSPRGPGHTIYF.

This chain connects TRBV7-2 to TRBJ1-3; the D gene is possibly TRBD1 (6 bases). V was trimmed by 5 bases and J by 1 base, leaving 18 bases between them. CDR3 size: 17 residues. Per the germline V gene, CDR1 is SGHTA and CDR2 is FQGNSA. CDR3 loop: CASSRQVNLFSGNTIYF. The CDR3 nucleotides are TGTGCCAGCAGCCGACAGGTGAACCTCTTTTCTGGAAACACCATATATTTT.

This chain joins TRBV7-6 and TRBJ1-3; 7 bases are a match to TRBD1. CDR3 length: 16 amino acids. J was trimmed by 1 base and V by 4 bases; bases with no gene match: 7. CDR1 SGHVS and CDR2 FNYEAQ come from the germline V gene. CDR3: CASSSQQGYSGNTIYF. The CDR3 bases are TGTGCCAGCAGCTCGCAACAGGGGTATTCTGGAAACACCATATATTTT.

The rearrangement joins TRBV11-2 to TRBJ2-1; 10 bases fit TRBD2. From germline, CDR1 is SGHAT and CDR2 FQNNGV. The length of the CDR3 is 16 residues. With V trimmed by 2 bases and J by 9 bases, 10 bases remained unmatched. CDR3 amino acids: CASSLIGLAGEIEQFF. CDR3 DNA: TGTGCCAGCAGCTTAATTGGCCTAGCGGGAGAAATTGAGCAGTTCTTC.

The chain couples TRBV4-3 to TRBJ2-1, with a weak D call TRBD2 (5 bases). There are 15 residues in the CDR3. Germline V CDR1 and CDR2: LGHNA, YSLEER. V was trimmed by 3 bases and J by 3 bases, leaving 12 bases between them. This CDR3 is CASSHQQRLYNEQFF. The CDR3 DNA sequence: TGCGCCAGCAGCCACCAGCAGCGGCTCTACAATGAGCAGTTCTTC.

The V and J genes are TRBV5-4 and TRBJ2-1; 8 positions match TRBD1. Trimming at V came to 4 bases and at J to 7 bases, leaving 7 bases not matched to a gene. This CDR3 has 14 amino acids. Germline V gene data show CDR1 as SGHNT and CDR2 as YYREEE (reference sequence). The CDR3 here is CASSVTGGWNEQFF. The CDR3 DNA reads TGTGCCAGCAGCGTAACAGGGGGTTGGAATGAGCAGTTCTTC.

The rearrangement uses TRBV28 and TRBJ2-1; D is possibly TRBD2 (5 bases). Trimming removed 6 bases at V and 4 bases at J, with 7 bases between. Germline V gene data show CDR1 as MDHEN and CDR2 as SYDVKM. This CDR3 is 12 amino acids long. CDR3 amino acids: CASSERYNEQFF. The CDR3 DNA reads TGTGCCAGCAGCGAGCGGTACAATGAGCAGTTCTTC.